Listed below are T cell receptor beta chains from one sample, sequenced in a study of shared clonotypes between healthy human individuals. Assay used: immunoSEQ multiplex PCR; TCRdb lists only in-frame clones, some missing. In the table there are fewer than 600,000 clones, 75% to 80% of which are singletons. The sequenced material came from PBMCs. The source of these receptors is a woman in her thirties or forties in good health. Some clones in this sample may be carry-over from other donors' samples. CDR3s include the opening cysteine and the closing phenylalanine or tryptophan. A D gene is named only where the DNA matches it firmly. Only part of the rows carry a size: once, few, many, or a class if the clone is expanded.

clone_size,v_call,j_call,d_call,cdr3_nt,cdr3_aa
.,TRBV28,TRBJ1-1,TRBD1,TGTGCCAGCAGACTCCGACAGGGGGGGACGAACACTGAAGCTTTCTTT,CASRLRQGGTNTEAFF
.,TRBV5-4,TRBJ2-7,TRBD1,TGTGCCAGCAGCCAGGGACAGGGGGCAGGCGAGCAGTACTTC,CASSQGQGAGEQYF
.,TRBV7-2,TRBJ2-3,.,TGTGCCAGCAGCCCTAGAGGGGGGGATACGCAGTATTTT,CASSPRGGDTQYF
.,TRBV18,TRBJ2-5,.,TGTGCCAGCTCACGTAATGCGCAACAAGAGACCCAGTACTTC,CASSRNAQQETQYF
.,TRBV6-1,TRBJ1-4,TRBD1,TGTGCCAGCAGCCTAAGACAGGGGAATGAAAAACTGTTTTTT,CASSLRQGNEKLFF
.,TRBV19,TRBJ2-6,.,TGTGCCAGTAGGATCGGAGACTCTGGGGCCAACGTCCTGACTTTC,CASRIGDSGANVLTF
.,TRBV28,TRBJ2-7,.,TGTGCCAGCAGTTCACCAGACCGAGGTCCAGGGTTGTACGAGCAGTACTTC,CASSSPDRGPGLYEQYF
.,TRBV5-4,TRBJ1-1,.,TGTGCCAGCAGCTCCGTCGCGGGGGACCACACTGAAGCTTTCTTT,CASSSVAGDHTEAFF
.,TRBV6-1,TRBJ1-4,.,TGTGCCAGCGGTAGGGGGGATGAAAAACTGTTTTTT,CASGRGDEKLFF
.,TRBV28,TRBJ2-2,TRBD2,TGTGCCAGCAGTTTATGGGGACTAGCGGGATCAGCGAACACCGGGGAGCTGTTTTTT,CASSLWGLAGSANTGELFF
few,TRBV7-9,TRBJ2-2,TRBD1,TGTGCCAGCAGCTTGGGGACAGGGGCCGGGGAGCTGTTTTTT,CASSLGTGAGELFF
.,TRBV4-2,TRBJ2-7,TRBD1,TGTGCCAGCAGCCGGCAATACGGGACAGGGACCTACGAGCAGTACTTC,CASSRQYGTGTYEQYF
.,TRBV10-3,TRBJ2-3,TRBD2,TGTGCCATCAGTGAGGGGCTAGCGGGAGTCTCAGATACGCAGTATTTT,CAISEGLAGVSDTQYF
.,TRBV28,TRBJ1-5,.,TGTGCCAGCAGACAACAACAGATTAGCAATCAGCCCCAGCATTTT,CASRQQQISNQPQHF
.,TRBV18,TRBJ2-3,TRBD2,TGTGCCAGCTCACCCCCCTGGGGTAGCGGGAGCACAGATACGCAGTATTTT,CASSPPWGSGSTDTQYF
.,TRBV7-3,TRBJ2-4,.,TGTGCCAGCAGCTCCCCTCTAGCCAAAAACATTCAGTACTTC,CASSSPLAKNIQYF
.,TRBV7-9,TRBJ2-5,.,TGTGCCAGCAGCTCAATAATTCAAGAGACCCAGTACTTC,CASSSIIQETQYF
.,TRBV28,TRBJ1-1,TRBD1,TGTGCCAGCAGTCACCTCGGCGGGGACAGGAGGGACACTGAAGCTTTCTTT,CASSHLGGDRRDTEAFF
.,TRBV7-9,TRBJ2-3,.,TGTGCCAGCAGCTTAGGGGAAGCGGGCCGCACAGATACGCAGTATTTT,CASSLGEAGRTDTQYF
.,TRBV9,TRBJ2-7,.,TGTGCCAGCAGCCCTCAGTCGGGATCCTACGAGCAGTACTTC,CASSPQSGSYEQYF
.,TRBV5-1,TRBJ1-4,TRBD1,TGCGCCAGCAGCTTGGCGAAAGGGACAGGGATTCTGGCTAATGAAAAACTGTTTTTT,CASSLAKGTGILANEKLFF
.,TRBV7-4,TRBJ2-7,.,TGTGCCAGCAGCTTTCCCCCCCGCTTAACCCGCTACGAGCAGTACTTC,CASSFPPRLTRYEQYF
.,TRBV7-9,TRBJ2-1,.,TGTGCCAGCAGTACAGCATTCCAAGGGAATGAGCAGTTCTTC,CASSTAFQGNEQFF
.,TRBV28,TRBJ2-5,TRBD2,TGTGCCAGCAGTGTTGCGGGAGGGCCTTCTGAGACCCAGTACTTC,CASSVAGGPSETQYF
once,TRBV19,TRBJ2-5,.,TGTGCCAGTAGTATAGTATCGGGAGAGACCCAGTACTTC,CASSIVSGETQYF
.,TRBV29-1,TRBJ2-1,TRBD2,TGCAGCGTCCTAATCCCCCTTGTAGCGGGAGGAACCTCCTCCTACAATGAGCAGTTCTTC,CSVLIPLVAGGTSSYNEQFF
.,TRBV28,TRBJ2-7,TRBD1,TGTGCCAGCAGGGTAACAGGGGGAGCCTACGAGCAGTACTTC,CASRVTGGAYEQYF
.,TRBV6-4,TRBJ1-1,.,TGTGCCAGCAGTGTAGAGGGTGGCACTGAAGCTTTCTTT,CASSVEGGTEAFF
.,TRBV5-4,TRBJ2-3,.,TGTGCCAGCAGCTTTCGGGGGACCTCGCCCACAGATACGCAGTATTTT,CASSFRGTSPTDTQYF
.,TRBV5-1,TRBJ2-1,TRBD1,TGCGCCAGCAGCTTAATCCCGGGACAGGGTGAGAATGAGCAGTTCTTC,CASSLIPGQGENEQFF
.,TRBV6-5,TRBJ1-1,.,TGTGCCAGCACCCTAGGGGTCTCTTCGAACACTGAAGCTTTCTTT,CASTLGVSSNTEAFF
.,TRBV11-3,TRBJ2-2,TRBD1,TGTGCCAGCAGCCAGGACAGGGGGCTTACCGGGGAGCTGTTTTTT,CASSQDRGLTGELFF
once,TRBV19,TRBJ1-4,.,TGTGCTGGAGAAAAACTGTTTTTT,CAGEKLFF
.,TRBV9,TRBJ2-3,.,TGTGCCAGCAGCCCGGGGCAGGCCACAGATACGCAGTATTTT,CASSPGQATDTQYF
.,TRBV28,TRBJ2-5,TRBD1,TGTGCCAGCAGTTTAGTGACGGGGACAGGGGGATTAGAGACCCAGTACTTC,CASSLVTGTGGLETQYF
.,TRBV5-4,TRBJ2-3,.,TGTGCCCTCAACAGCCCAGGGCCCCCAGATACGCAGTATTTT,CALNSPGPPDTQYF
.,TRBV6-5,TRBJ2-7,.,TGTGCCAGCAGTTCCCTACCTGGGGGGGAGCAGTACTTC,CASSSLPGGEQYF
.,TRBV19,TRBJ2-3,TRBD2,TGTGCCAGTAGGTCCGCCGGGACTAGCGGGAGCACAGATACGCAGTATTTT,CASRSAGTSGSTDTQYF
.,TRBV14,TRBJ2-1,TRBD2,TGTGCCAGCAGCCTTCTAGCGGGGGTGTACAATGAGCAGTTCTTC,CASSLLAGVYNEQFF
many,TRBV7-2,TRBJ2-2,TRBD2,TGTGCCAGCAGTTCGATGGGAGGGCCCGGGGAGCTGTTTTTT,CASSSMGGPGELFF
.,TRBV7-3,TRBJ1-2,.,TGTGCCAGCAGCCCAGGGGTAAACTATGGCTACACCTTC,CASSPGVNYGYTF
few,TRBV7-2,TRBJ2-7,TRBD2,TGTGCCAGCGGTGAGGGGAGGGCCTACGAGCAGTACTTC,CASGEGRAYEQYF
.,TRBV15,TRBJ1-5,.,TGTGCCACCAGCAGAGATCAGACTTATAGCAATCAGCCCCAGCATTTT,CATSRDQTYSNQPQHF
.,TRBV30,TRBJ2-7,.,TGTGCCTGGAGTGTATATGGGGGCTACGAGCAGTACTTC,CAWSVYGGYEQYF
.,TRBV5-1,TRBJ2-1,TRBD2,TGCGCCAGCAGCATCCAGGGGACTAGCGGAGTGGATGAGCAGTTCTTC,CASSIQGTSGVDEQFF
.,TRBV28,TRBJ2-5,TRBD2,TGTGCCAGCAGCACTCCCAGCGGGAGGGCCAGAGAGACCCAGTACTTC,CASSTPSGRARETQYF
.,TRBV9,TRBJ2-5,TRBD2,TGTGCCAGCAGCGTGTCCAGCCCGGTAGCGGGAGGGCTTTTTGAGACCCAGTACTTC,CASSVSSPVAGGLFETQYF
.,TRBV19,TRBJ2-3,.,TGTGCCAGTAGGAACCTTCTAGCCTCTAGCACAGATACGCAGTATTTT,CASRNLLASSTDTQYF
.,TRBV7-3,TRBJ2-2,.,TGTGCCAGCAGCTTAACGGTTGGGGGAAACACCGGGGAGCTGTTTTTT,CASSLTVGGNTGELFF
.,TRBV19,TRBJ1-2,.,TGTGCCAGTAGTATTTCGGGGGGGCATGGCTACACCTTC,CASSISGGHGYTF
.,TRBV5-1,TRBJ2-7,TRBD1,TGCGCCAGCAGCTTCGGCCAATGGACAGGGATCGACGAGCAGTACTTC,CASSFGQWTGIDEQYF
.,TRBV2,TRBJ2-5,TRBD2,TGTGCCAGCTGCTGTCAGGTAGCTAGCGGGAGTTCTGTGACCCAGTACTTC,CASCCQVASGSSVTQYF
.,TRBV7-9,TRBJ2-5,TRBD2,TGTGCCAGCAGCTTGGCTAGCGGGTCCCAAGAGACCCAGTACTTC,CASSLASGSQETQYF
.,TRBV5-4,TRBJ2-7,.,TGTGCCAGCAGCTTTCAGGGGACTGGCGAGCAGTACTTC,CASSFQGTGEQYF
.,TRBV18,TRBJ2-1,.,TGTGCCAGCTCGGCAACGGGTTCCTACAATGAGCAGTTCTTC,CASSATGSYNEQFF
.,TRBV27,TRBJ1-4,.,TGTGCCAGCAGTTTACTGGAAAACCGTAATGAAAAACTGTTTTTT,CASSLLENRNEKLFF
.,TRBV11-2,TRBJ2-3,.,TGTGCCAGCAGCTTACGGAGGGGCCCCGGCACAGATACGCAGTATTTT,CASSLRRGPGTDTQYF
few,TRBV7-2,TRBJ2-5,.,TGTGCCAGCAGCACTCAGAGGCTAGCGCGAGAGACCCAGTACTTC,CASSTQRLARETQYF
few,TRBV7-2,TRBJ2-2,.,TGTGCCAGCAGGGACGGGACTTCCACCGGGGAGCTGTTTTTT,CASRDGTSTGELFF
.,TRBV5-6,TRBJ2-6,.,TGTGCCAGCAGCTTGGGGGTGGGAGGGGCCAACGTCCTGACTTTC,CASSLGVGGANVLTF